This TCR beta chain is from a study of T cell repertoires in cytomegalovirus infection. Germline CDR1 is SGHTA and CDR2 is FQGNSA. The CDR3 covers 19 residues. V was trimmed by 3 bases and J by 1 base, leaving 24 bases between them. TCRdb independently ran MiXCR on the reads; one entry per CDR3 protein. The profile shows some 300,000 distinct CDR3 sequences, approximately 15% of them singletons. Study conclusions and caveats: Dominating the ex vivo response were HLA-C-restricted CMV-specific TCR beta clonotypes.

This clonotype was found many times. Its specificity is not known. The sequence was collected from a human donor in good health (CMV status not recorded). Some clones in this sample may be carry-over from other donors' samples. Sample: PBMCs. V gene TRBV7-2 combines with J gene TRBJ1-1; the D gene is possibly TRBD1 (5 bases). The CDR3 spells CASSFKGWREGLGNTEAFF. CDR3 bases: TGTGCCAGCAGCTTCAAGGGGTGGAGGGAGGGATTGGGGAACACTGAAGCTTTCTTT.